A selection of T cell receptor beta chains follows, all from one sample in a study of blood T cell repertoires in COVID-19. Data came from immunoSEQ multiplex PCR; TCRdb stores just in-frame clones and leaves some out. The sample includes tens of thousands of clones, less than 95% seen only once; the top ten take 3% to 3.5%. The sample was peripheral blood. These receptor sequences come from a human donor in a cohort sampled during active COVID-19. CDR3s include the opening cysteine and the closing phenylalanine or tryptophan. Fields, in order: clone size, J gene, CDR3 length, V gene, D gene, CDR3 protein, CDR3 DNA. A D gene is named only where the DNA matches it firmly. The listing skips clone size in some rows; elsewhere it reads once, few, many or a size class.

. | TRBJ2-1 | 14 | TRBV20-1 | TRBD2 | CSASWGGDDNEQFF | TGCAGTGCTAGTTGGGGGGGAGACGACAATGAGCAGTTCTTC
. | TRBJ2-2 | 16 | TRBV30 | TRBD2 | CAWSHLAARNTGELFF | TGTGCCTGGAGTCACCTAGCGGCAAGGAACACCGGGGAGCTGTTTTTT
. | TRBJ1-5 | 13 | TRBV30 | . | CAWSVTPAWPQHF | TGTGCCTGGAGTGTCACTCCCGCGTGGCCCCAGCATTTT
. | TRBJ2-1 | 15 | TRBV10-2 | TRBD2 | CASRGVSGGINEQFF | TGCGCCAGCAGGGGGGTGAGCGGGGGGATTAATGAGCAGTTCTTC
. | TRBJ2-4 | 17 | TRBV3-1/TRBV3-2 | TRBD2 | CASSQAQLALAKNIQYF | TGTGCCAGCAGCCAAGCGCAACTAGCGCTAGCCAAAAACATTCAGTACTTC
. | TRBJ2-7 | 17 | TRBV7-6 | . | CASSLVASEVSSYEQYF | TGTGCCAGCAGCTTAGTAGCTAGCGAAGTGAGCTCCTACGAGCAGTACTTC
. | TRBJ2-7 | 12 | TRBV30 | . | CAWRKRLYEQYF | TGTGCCTGGAGGAAGCGATTATACGAGCAGTACTTC
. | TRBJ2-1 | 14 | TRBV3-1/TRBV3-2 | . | CASSPLERRNEQFF | TGTGCCAGCAGCCCCCTAGAAAGGCGCAATGAGCAGTTCTTC
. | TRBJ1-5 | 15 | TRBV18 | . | CASSSQTGTYEPQHF | TGTGCCAGCTCATCTCAAACAGGAACATACGAGCCCCAGCATTTT
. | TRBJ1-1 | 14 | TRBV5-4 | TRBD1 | CASSSQGLRTEAFF | TGTGCCAGCAGCTCACAGGGGCTGCGGACTGAAGCTTTCTTT
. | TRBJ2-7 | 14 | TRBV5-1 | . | CASSPAGGSYEQYF | TGCGCCAGCAGCCCGGCAGGGGGGTCCTACGAGCAGTACTTC
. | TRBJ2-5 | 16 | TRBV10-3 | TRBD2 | CAISPGLAGGGETQYF | TGTGCCATCAGCCCTGGACTAGCGGGAGGGGGAGAGACCCAGTACTTC
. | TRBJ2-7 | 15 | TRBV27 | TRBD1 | CASSLGDREVHEQYF | TGTGCCAGCAGTTTGGGGGACAGGGAGGTTCACGAGCAGTACTTC
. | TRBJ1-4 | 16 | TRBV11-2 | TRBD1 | CASSSRQGVANEKLFF | TGTGCCAGCAGCTCGAGACAGGGGGTAGCTAATGAAAAACTGTTTTTT
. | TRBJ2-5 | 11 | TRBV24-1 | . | CATGQQETQYF | TGTGCCACCGGACAGCAAGAGACCCAGTACTTC
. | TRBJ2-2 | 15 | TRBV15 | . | CATSRPGARGGELFF | TGTGCCACCAGCAGGCCAGGGGCTAGGGGCGGGGAGCTGTTTTTT
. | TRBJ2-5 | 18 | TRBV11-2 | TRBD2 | CASSIGALAGGGQETQYF | TGTGCCAGCAGCATTGGGGCGCTAGCGGGAGGAGGCCAAGAGACCCAGTACTTC
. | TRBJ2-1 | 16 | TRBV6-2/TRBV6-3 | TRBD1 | CASSSLDRVVGNEQFF | TGTGCCAGCAGTTCCTTAGACAGGGTGGTTGGCAATGAGCAGTTCTTC
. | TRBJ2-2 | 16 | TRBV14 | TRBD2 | CASSPRLAVNTGELFF | TGTGCCAGCAGCCCAAGACTAGCGGTTAACACCGGGGAGCTGTTTTTT
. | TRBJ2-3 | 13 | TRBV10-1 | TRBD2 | CASTAGGSDTQYF | TGCGCCAGCACGGCGGGAGGTTCGGATACGCAGTATTTT
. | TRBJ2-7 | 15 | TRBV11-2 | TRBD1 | CASSPSGTGTYEQYF | TGTGCCAGCAGCCCCTCCGGGACAGGGACCTACGAGCAGTACTTC
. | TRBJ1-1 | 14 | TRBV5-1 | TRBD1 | CASSSQGGRTEAFF | TGCGCCAGCAGCTCTCAGGGGGGTCGGACTGAAGCTTTCTTT
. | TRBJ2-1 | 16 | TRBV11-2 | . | CASSPILLNSYNEQFF | TGTGCCAGCAGCCCAATTTTACTAAACTCCTACAATGAGCAGTTCTTC
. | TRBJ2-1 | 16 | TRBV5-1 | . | CASSPWGDGTYNEQFF | TGCGCCAGCAGCCCTTGGGGGGACGGGACCTACAATGAGCAGTTCTTC
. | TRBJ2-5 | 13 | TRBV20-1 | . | CSASMADKETQYF | TGCAGTGCTAGTATGGCAGATAAAGAGACCCAGTACTTC
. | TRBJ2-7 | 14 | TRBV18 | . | CASSPRQGPYEQYF | TGTGCCAGCTCACCACGGCAGGGGCCCTACGAGCAGTACTTC
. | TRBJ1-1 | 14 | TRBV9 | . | CASSVESGNTEAFF | TGTGCCAGCAGCGTAGAGTCAGGGAACACTGAAGCTTTCTTT
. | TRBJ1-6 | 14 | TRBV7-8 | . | CASSLGKGVSPLHF | TGTGCCAGCAGCTTAGGGAAGGGGGTTTCACCCCTCCACTTT
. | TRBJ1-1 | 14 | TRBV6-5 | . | CASSYSAPNTEAFF | TGTGCCAGCAGTTACTCAGCCCCGAACACTGAAGCTTTCTTT
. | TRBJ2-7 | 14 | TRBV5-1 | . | CASSSPSVLSEQYF | TGCGCCAGCAGCTCGCCTAGCGTGTTATCCGAGCAGTACTTC
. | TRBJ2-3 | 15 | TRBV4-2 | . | CASSQDRVATDTQYF | TGTGCCAGCAGCCAAGATCGGGTGGCCACAGATACGCAGTATTTT
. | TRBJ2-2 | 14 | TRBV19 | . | CASRTAVGAGELFF | TGTGCCAGTAGGACAGCAGTTGGGGCCGGGGAGCTGTTTTTT
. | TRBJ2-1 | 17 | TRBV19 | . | CASSIWGGAASYNEQFF | TGTGCCAGTAGTATTTGGGGTGGGGCGGCGTCCTACAATGAGCAGTTCTTC
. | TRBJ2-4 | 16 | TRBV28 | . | CASSLGAGYTKNIQYF | TGTGCCAGCAGTTTGGGGGCCGGTTACACCAAAAACATTCAGTACTTC
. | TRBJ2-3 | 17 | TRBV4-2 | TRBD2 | CASSQDAASGDTDTQYF | TGTGCCAGCAGCCAAGATGCGGCTAGCGGAGATACAGATACGCAGTATTTT
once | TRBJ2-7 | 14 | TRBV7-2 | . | CASSDSVQPYEQYF | TGTGCCAGCAGCGACAGCGTCCAGCCCTACGAGCAGTACTTC
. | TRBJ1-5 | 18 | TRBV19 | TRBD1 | CASSIGRTGGLINQPQHF | TGTGCCAGTAGTATAGGGCGGACAGGGGGGCTGATAAATCAGCCCCAGCATTTT
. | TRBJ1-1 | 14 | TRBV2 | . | CASSERRMNTEAFF | TGTGCCAGCAGTGAACGGCGGATGAACACTGAAGCTTTCTTT
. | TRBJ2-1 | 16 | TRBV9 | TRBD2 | CASSARGTSGRHEQFF | TGTGCCAGCAGCGCCCGTGGGACTAGCGGGAGACATGAGCAGTTCTTC
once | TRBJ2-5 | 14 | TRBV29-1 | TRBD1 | CSVHPGQPFETQYF | TGCAGCGTGCACCCGGGACAGCCCTTCGAGACCCAGTACTTC
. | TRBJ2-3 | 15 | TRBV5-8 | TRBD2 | CASSSPGLDTDTQYF | TGTGCCAGCAGCTCCCCGGGACTAGACACAGATACGCAGTATTTT
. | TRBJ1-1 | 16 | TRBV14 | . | CASSQDLGQLNTEAFF | TGTGCCAGCAGCCAAGATCTCGGACAGCTGAACACTGAAGCTTTCTTT
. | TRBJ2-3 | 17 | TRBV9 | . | CASSPDLFSESTDTQYF | TGTGCCAGCAGCCCCGACTTGTTTAGCGAGAGCACAGATACGCAGTATTTT
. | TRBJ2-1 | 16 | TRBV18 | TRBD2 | CASSSLSGSVDNEQFF | TGTGCCAGCTCATCGCTTAGCGGGAGCGTCGACAATGAGCAGTTCTTC
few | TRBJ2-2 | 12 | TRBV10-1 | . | CASSETTGELFF | TGCGCCAGCAGTGAAACTACCGGGGAGCTGTTTTTT
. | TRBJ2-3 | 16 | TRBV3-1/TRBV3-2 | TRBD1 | CASSQDPGQAPYTQYF | TGTGCCAGCAGCCAAGATCCTGGACAGGCACCCTATACGCAGTATTTT
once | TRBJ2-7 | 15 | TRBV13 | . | CASTIGGAGAYEQYF | TGTGCCAGCACCATTGGGGGTGCGGGGGCTTACGAGCAGTACTTC
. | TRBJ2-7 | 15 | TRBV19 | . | CASSPMTRYAGEQYF | TGTGCCAGTAGTCCAATGACAAGGTATGCGGGCGAGCAGTACTTC
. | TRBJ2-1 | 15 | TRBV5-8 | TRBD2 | CAVRRREGSYNEQFF | TGTGCCGTCAGGAGGCGGGAGGGATCCTACAATGAGCAGTTCTTC
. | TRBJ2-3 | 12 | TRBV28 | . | CASGSSTDTQYF | TGTGCCAGCGGGAGTAGCACAGATACGCAGTATTTT
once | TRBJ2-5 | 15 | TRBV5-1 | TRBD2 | CASSPGLAGGETQYF | TGCGCCAGCAGCCCGGGACTAGCGGGCGGAGAGACCCAGTACTTC
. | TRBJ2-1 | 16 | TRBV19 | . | CASSDLPDTTYNEQFF | TGTGCCAGTAGCGATCTTCCGGACACCACCTACAATGAGCAGTTCTTC
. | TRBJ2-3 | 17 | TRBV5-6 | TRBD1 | CASSFGPLDRRTDTQYF | TGTGCCAGCAGCTTCGGTCCGTTGGACAGGCGCACAGATACGCAGTATTTT